This note documents a single T cell receptor (beta chain) sequence. The antigen is unknown. In germline, CDR1 is SEHNR, CDR2 FQNEAQ (reference sequence). The CDR3 extends over 13 amino acids. Between the trimmed V and J ends, which lost 1 base and 3 bases, there was a span of 6 bases. The sample originates from a study of CD8 T cells in Susac syndrome. It was negative isolation that provided the CD8+ and CD4+ T cells, whereas TEMRA cells were enriched by FACS. Whole-study results and caveats: As the study acknowledged, the number of individuals who were part of its TCR sequencing and HLA analysis was relatively small.

The RNA, roughly 0.45 to 1 ug, was put through reverse transcription using random hexamers. Multiplex immunoSEQ PCR targeted 54 Vbeta and 13 Jbeta TCR beta segments. A single record per CDR3 protein comes from TCRdb applying MiXCR to the immunoSEQ multiplex PCR reads. This sample has some 130,000 distinct CDR3 sequences, with about 94% found just once. The specimen was CD4+ T cells from PBMCs. The receptor comes from a human donor with multiple sclerosis. V is TRBV7-9 and J is TRBJ1-2, with D possibly matching TRBD1 (5 bases). DNA for the CDR3: TGTGCCAGCAGCTTAGGAGGGGACTATGGCTACACCTTC. Its translation is CASSLGGDYGYTF.